This entry describes one T cell receptor beta chain. The data stem from a study of blood T cell repertoires in COVID-19. Study overall: Both acute and convalescent COVID-19 samples were obtained from the United States, Italy and Spain. Sample material is recorded as cDNA or gDNA derived from T cells, B-cell-depleted T cells, or PBMCs.

Germline V gene sequence: CDR1 MNHNY, CDR2 SVGAGI (reference sequence). J lost 5 bases, V lost 6 bases, and 7 bases had no gene match. The CDR3 extends over 15 amino acids. Some clones are missing from TCRdb's copy, which holds only in-frame ones; the method was immunoSEQ multiplex PCR. Among roughly 120,000 clones, around 88% were seen once, and the ten largest hold 0.88%. Sequencing used peripheral blood. The clonotype comes from a woman between 50 and 59 years old with active or convalescent COVID-19. The chain employs TRBV6-6 and TRBJ2-3; TRBD2 agrees at 11 bases. CDR3 amino acids: CASSDSTSGKDTQYF. CDR3 nucleotide sequence: TGTGCCAGCAGCGACTCGACTAGCGGGAAAGATACGCAGTATTTT.